The clone carrying this T cell receptor beta chain was detected only once. What it binds is not known. Sequencing used immunoSEQ multiplex PCR; TCRdb keeps in-frame clones, though not all of them. This sample carries some 86,000 clones, about 90% of them seen once, and the ten largest clones take about 5.2%. These data belong to a study of T cell responses to AZD1222 COVID-19 vaccine. General study results and limits: An increase in Spike-specific TCR breadth and depth was observed after two AZD1222 doses.

The TCR comes from an adult in good health. Sequenced material: peripheral blood, taken on day 0 of AZD1222 vaccination.

CDR3 region: CAWGQTSYEQYF. The CDR3 DNA sequence: TGTGCCTGGGGACAGACCTCCTACGAGCAGTACTTC. This chain connects TRBV30 to TRBJ2-7; D possibly corresponds to TRBD1 (6 bases). Germline CDR1 is GTSNPN and CDR2 is SVGIG (reference sequence). The CDR3 is 12 amino acids. The V gene lost 5 bases and the J gene lost 0 bases, with 8 bases spanning the gap.